The present TCR beta chain was sequenced within a study of human T cells and chemical hapten exposure. Unfractionated whole blood yielded total RNA. The CDR3 is made up of 15 amino acids. The V gene end was trimmed by 4 bases and the J gene end by 4 bases; junction bases not matched to a gene: 8. CDR1 and CDR2 from the germline V gene are DFQATT and SNEGSKA (reference sequence). TCRdb reprocessed the 5' RACE reads via MiXCR and lists one record per CDR3 protein. The data show under 100,000 distinct CDR3 sequences, more than 15% seen once. Study results and caveats: TCRs exceeding 1 in 1000 frequency stayed unchanged with DPC sensitization.

This clonotype was recorded a few times. Its matching antigen is unknown. The genes are TRBV20-1 and TRBJ2-2; TRBD1 aligns across 8 bases. This TCR derives from a female donor in good health. The CDR3 coding sequence is TGCAGTGCTACTCGACAGGGGTTTGGCACCGGGGAGCTGTTTTTT. As protein: CSATRQGFGTGELFF.